A single sample is the source of the 4 T cell receptor beta chains below, sequenced in a study of blood T cell repertoires in COVID-19. Libraries were prepared by immunoSEQ multiplex PCR; TCRdb keeps only in-frame clonotypes and omits some of them. This sample yields fewer than 300,000 clones, of which just over 85% are seen a single time; 15% belongs to the top ten. The sequenced sample was PBMCs or T cells enriched from blood (not recorded which). The receptors derive from a man younger than 35 who had recovered from COVID-19.

CDR3 nucleotide sequence: TGTGCCACCAGCAGAGAGCGGGGGCTCGTCGGTGAGCAGTTCTTC. Translated: CATSRERGLVGEQFF. The J gene is TRBJ2-1, the V gene TRBV15; TRBD2 is a possible D gene (7 bases). Trimming took off 0 bases at V and 9 bases at J, with 15 bases between the two ends. Per the germline V gene, CDR1 is LNHNV and CDR2 is YYDKDF (reference sequence). The CDR3 runs 15 residues.

CDR3 coding DNA: TGTGCCAGCAGTTACAGGGTATCCGGCTATGGCTACACCTTC. Translated, it gives CASSYRVSGYGYTF. This sequence joins TRBV2 and TRBJ1-2, with a possible D match to TRBD1 (6 bases). The CDR3 has 14 amino acids. Trimming removed 5 bases at V and 4 bases at J, with 14 bases between. CDR1 SNHLY and CDR2 FYNNEI come from the germline V gene.

The rearrangement links TRBV19 to TRBJ2-7; D remains ambiguous. CDR3 length: 14 amino acids. In germline, CDR1 is LNHDA, CDR2 SQIVND (reference sequence). V was shortened by 2 bases and J by 2 bases, with 10 bases between the two germline ends. CDR3 sequence: CASSISDETYEQYF. CDR3 DNA: TGTGCCAGTAGTATAAGCGACGAAACCTACGAGCAGTACTTC.

The chain couples TRBV7-2 to TRBJ2-7; a possible D gene is TRBD2 (5 bases). The CDR3 runs to 11 residues. Germline V lookup: CDR1 SGHTA, CDR2 FQGNSA. V gave up 8 bases and J gave up 7 bases, with 12 bases separating them. CDR3 bases: TGTGCCAGCCGCGGGCAACTTGAGCAGTACTTC. This encodes CASRGQLEQYF. The full variable domain, in which reference TRBV7-2 and TRBJ2-7 provide the parts outside the CDR3, is GAGVSQSPSNKVTEKGKDVELRCDPISGHTALYWYRQSLGQGLEFLIYFQGNSAPDKSGLPSDRFSAERTGGSVSTLTIQRTQQEDSAVYLCASRGQLEQYFGPGTRLTVT.